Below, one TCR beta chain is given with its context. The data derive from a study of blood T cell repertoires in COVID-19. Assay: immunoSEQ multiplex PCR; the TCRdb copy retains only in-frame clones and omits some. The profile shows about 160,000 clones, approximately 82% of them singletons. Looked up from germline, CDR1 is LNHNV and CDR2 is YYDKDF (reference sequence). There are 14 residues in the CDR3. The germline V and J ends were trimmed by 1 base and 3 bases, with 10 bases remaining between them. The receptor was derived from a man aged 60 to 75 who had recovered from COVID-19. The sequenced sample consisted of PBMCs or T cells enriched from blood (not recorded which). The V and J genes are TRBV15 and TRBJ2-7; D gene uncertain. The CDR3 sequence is CATSRVAGLYEQYF. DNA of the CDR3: TGTGCCACCAGCAGAGTCGCAGGCCTCTACGAGCAGTACTTC. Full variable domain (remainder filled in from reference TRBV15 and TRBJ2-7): DAMVIQNPRYQVTQFGKPVTLSCSQTLNHNVMYWYQQKSSQAPKLLFHYYDKDFNNEADTPDNFQSRRPNTSFCFLDIRSPGLGDTAMYLCATSRVAGLYEQYFGPGTRLTVT.